What follows are 27 T cell receptor beta chains derived from one specimen sequenced in a study of blood T cell repertoires in COVID-19. The repertoire was sequenced with immunoSEQ multiplex PCR; TCRdb's copy has only in-frame clones and lacks some. Among 200,000 to 250,000 clones listed, over 75% were seen once. Sequenced input: peripheral blood. The receptor source for this set is a woman aged 40 to 50 who had recovered from COVID-19.

The V gene is TRBV11-2, the J gene TRBJ2-5, with a weak D call TRBD1 (5 bases). Between the trimmed V and J ends, which lost 5 bases and 7 bases, there was a span of 20 bases. The CDR3 consists of 15 residues. The germline gives CDR1 SGHAT, CDR2 FQNNGV. CDR3 coding DNA: TGTGCCAGCAGCCATTACACAGGAGATTGGGGGACCCAGTACTTC. It yields the protein CASSHYTGDWGTQYF.

Only one count was recorded for this clone. The genes are TRBV2 and TRBJ2-1, with D tentatively TRBD2 (5 bases). Per the germline V gene, CDR1 is SNHLY and CDR2 is FYNNEI. This CDR3 is 15 amino acids long. Trimming removed 1 base at V and 2 bases at J, with 9 bases between. CDR3 sequence (DNA): TGTGCCAGCAGTGAAGTACGAGGGCCCTACAATGAGCAGTTCTTC. Encoded protein: CASSEVRGPYNEQFF.

This chain joins TRBV7-9 and TRBJ2-5, with TRBD2 identical over 12 bases. V lost 5 bases, J lost 2 bases, and 6 bases stayed unmatched. This CDR3 has 16 amino acids. Germline V CDR1 and CDR2: SEHNR, FQNEAQ (reference sequence). The CDR3 sequence is CASSRGTSGLQETQYF. The CDR3 nucleotides read TGTGCCAGCAGCAGGGGGACTAGCGGGTTACAAGAGACCCAGTACTTC.

This clone was counted between two and nine times. This chain joins TRBV5-1 and TRBJ1-2; TRBD1 agrees at 7 bases. V shed 4 bases, J shed 8 bases, and the junction held 17 bases outside the gene matches. CDR1 and CDR2 from the germline V gene are SGHRS and YFSETQ. The CDR3 contains 16 residues. The CDR3 DNA sequence: TGCGCCAGCAGCCCGGTCGGGACAGTATCTTCGCGGGGCTACACCTTC. It encodes CASSPVGTVSSRGYTF.

This clone occurred once. The DNA for the CDR3 is TGCGCCAGCAGCTTAGAAATGACACCGAACACTGAAGCTTTCTTT. Encoded protein: CASSLEMTPNTEAFF. The chain links TRBV5-1 to TRBJ1-1; D call uncertain. The CDR3 sequence is 15 residues long. The V end lost 2 bases, the J end lost 1 base, and 12 bases lay between the germline ends. Germline V gene sequence: CDR1 SGHRS, CDR2 YFSETQ.

The V call is TRBV7-2, the J call TRBJ2-4, with D possibly matching TRBD1 (6 bases). Germline CDR1 SGHTA, CDR2 FQGNSA. The CDR3 has 14 residues. Trimming took 1 base from V and 9 from J, leaving 13 bases between them. The CDR3 reads CASSLGQAQGIQYF. Written as DNA, the CDR3 is TGTGCCAGCAGCTTAGGACAGGCACAGGGCATTCAGTACTTC.

The V and J genes are TRBV10-3 and TRBJ1-3; 8 nucleotides line up with TRBD1. This CDR3 has 15 amino acids. Germline V gives CDR1 ENHRY, CDR2 SYGVKD. V shed 3 bases, J shed 4 bases, and the junction held 5 bases outside the gene matches. This CDR3 reads CAISESGGLGNTIYF. The CDR3 nucleotides are TGTGCCATCAGTGAATCAGGGGGCTTGGGAAACACCATATATTTT.

V usage is TRBV29-1 and J usage is TRBJ1-2; a possible D gene is TRBD1 (5 bases). Germline CDR1 and CDR2: SQVTM and ANQGSEA. Trimming left V 7 bases short and J 8 bases short, with 14 bases between. This CDR3 comprises 11 residues. CDR3 amino acids: CSATGQNGYTF. CDR3 sequence (DNA): TGCAGCGCTACCGGACAAAACGGCTACACCTTC.

Turning to this clone: No DNA is shown, since the ends of the CDR3 on it are uncertain; the CDR3 is the one TCRdb lists. The chain's CDR3 is CATSVGQGALYF. J is TRBJ2-7 and V is TRBV24-1; TRBD1 was called by the table and not checked on the DNA. CDR1 is KGHDR, CDR2 SFDVKD, per germline. The CDR3 is 12 amino acids long, termini counted.

This chain uses TRBV28 with TRBJ2-7; D ambiguous. The CDR3 length is 11 residues. V dropped 4 bases and J dropped 3 bases, with 4 bases sitting between them. Germline V gives CDR1 MDHEN, CDR2 SYDVKM. CDR3 sequence (DNA): TGTGCCAGCAGTTCCCTCTACGAGCAGTACTTC. This sequence encodes CASSSLYEQYF.

Note on this clone: This sample includes further DNA sequences coding for the same CDR3. This chain's CDR3 is CATSRDRGYEQYF. The CDR3 DNA reads as TGTGCCACCAGCAGAGATCGGGGCTACGAGCAGTACTTC. This chain joins TRBV15 and TRBJ2-7, with a weak D call TRBD2 (5 bases). The V gene's germline CDR1 is LNHNV and CDR2 YYDKDF (reference sequence). The ends were cut back, 0 bases at V and 3 bases at J, with 6 bases in the middle. The CDR3 runs 13 residues. The full variable domain, its missing parts supplied by reference TRBV15 and TRBJ2-7, is DAMVIQNPRYQVTQFGKPVTLSCSQTLNHNVMYWYQQKSSQAPKLLFHYYDKDFNNEADTPDNFQSRRPNTSFCFLDIRSPGLGDTAMYLCATSRDRGYEQYFGPGTRLTVT.

Written as DNA, the CDR3 is TGTGCCAGCAGCCAAGAGTTGCGGAAGCCCCAGCATTTT. It specifies CASSQELRKPQHF. V is TRBV3-1 (or the pseudogene TRBV3-2) and J is TRBJ1-5, with D hard to call. This CDR3 region has 13 residues. CDR1 and CDR2 (germline): LGHDT, YNNKEL (reference sequence). V dropped 0 bases and J dropped 8 bases, with 8 bases sitting between them.

A single count supports this clone. V gene TRBV24-1 combines with J gene TRBJ2-1, with TRBD2 matching 10 bases. The germline V gene encodes CDR1 KGHDR and CDR2 SFDVKD. V was clipped by 5 bases and J by 9 bases; unmatched bases: 18. CDR3 length equals 18 residues. CDR3 DNA sequence: TGTGCCACCAGTGCCGGGCGACCGGGACTAGCGACGATGGGTGAGCAGTTCTTC. Encoded protein: CATSAGRPGLATMGEQFF.

The chain uses TRBV30 and TRBJ2-2; 9 bases fit TRBD2. V lost 8 bases, J lost 1 base, and 8 bases stayed unmatched. This CDR3 has 15 amino acids. Germline V lookup: CDR1 GTSNPN, CDR2 SVGIG (reference sequence). The CDR3 is CALLRGGWNTGELFF. The DNA of the CDR3 is TGTGCCCTCTTGCGGGGGGGGTGGAACACCGGGGAGCTGTTTTTT.

This clone turned up a few times. V usage is TRBV10-3 and J usage is TRBJ2-1; 10 nucleotides align to TRBD2. The CDR3 is 14 amino acids. Germline V gene lookup returns CDR1 ENHRY and CDR2 SYGVKD. Germline trimming cut 6 bases from V and 4 bases from J; bases unmatched to any gene: 3. CDR3 nucleotides: TGTGCCATCAGCAGGACTAGCGGATACAATGAGCAGTTCTTC. This sequence encodes CAISRTSGYNEQFF.

The V gene is TRBV3-1 (or the pseudogene TRBV3-2), the J gene TRBJ2-7; D possibly corresponds to TRBD1 (6 bases). Germline V gives CDR1 LGHDT, CDR2 YNNKEL (reference sequence). The CDR3 runs to 15 residues. The germline V and J ends were trimmed by 5 bases and 5 bases, with 19 bases remaining between them. The CDR3 spells CASSILPGQRNEQYF. DNA for the CDR3: TGTGCCAGCAGCATACTCCCCGGACAGAGGAACGAGCAGTACTTC.

The gene calls are TRBV9 and TRBJ2-5; 9 bases align to TRBD1. The CDR3 contains 15 residues. J was trimmed by 3 bases and V by 2 bases; bases with no gene match: 5. Germline V lookup: CDR1 SGDLS, CDR2 YYNGEE. This chain's CDR3 is CASSVGTGPKETQYF. Written as DNA, the CDR3 is TGTGCCAGCAGCGTTGGGACAGGGCCTAAAGAGACCCAGTACTTC. Full variable domain (missing parts from reference TRBV9 and TRBJ2-5): DSGVTQTPKHLITATGQRVTLRCSPRSGDLSVYWYQQSLDQGLQFLIQYYNGEERAKGNILERFSAQQFPDLHSELNLSSLELGDSALYFCASSVGTGPKETQYFGPGTRLLVL.

To note about this clone: Different DNA sequences within this sample yield the same CDR3. V is TRBV2 and J is TRBJ1-6, with a tentative D call TRBD1 (5 bases). The CDR3 runs to 14 residues. The germline CDR1 and CDR2 sequences are SNHLY and FYNNEI. V dropped 3 bases and J dropped 7 bases, with 10 bases sitting between them. The CDR3 DNA reads TGTGCCAGCAGTGAGCAGGGAAGGAATTCACCCCTCCACTTT. Protein sequence: CASSEQGRNSPLHF.

The V call is TRBV6-5, the J call TRBJ2-4; 8 nucleotides line up with TRBD2. CDR1 MNHEY and CDR2 SVGAGI come from the germline V gene. This CDR3 comprises 13 residues. The V and J ends lost 7 bases and 7 bases, in that order; junction bases with no gene match: 6. The chain's CDR3 is CASTPGLVNIQYF. The CDR3, as DNA: TGTGCCAGCACCCCGGGACTAGTGAACATTCAGTACTTC.

The CDR3 here is CASSLSLGGAGNTIYF. The CDR3 bases are TGTGCCAGCAGTTTATCGCTAGGGGGCGCTGGAAACACCATATATTTT. The rearrangement links TRBV27 to TRBJ1-3, with 7 bases matching TRBD1. The germline V gene has CDR1 MNHEY and CDR2 SMNVEV (reference sequence). Trimming cost V 0 bases and J 2 bases; bases outside gene matches: 4. This CDR3 is 16 amino acids long.

The chain links TRBV4-3 to TRBJ2-7; 9 bases are a match to TRBD2. The V segment lost 4 bases and the J segment 0 bases; nucleotides outside the gene matches: 7. This CDR3 has 16 residues. Looked up from germline, CDR1 is LGHNA and CDR2 is YSLEER. The CDR3 loop is CASSRVSGGSSYEQYF. CDR3 nucleotides: TGCGCCAGCAGCCGAGTAAGCGGGGGGAGCTCCTACGAGCAGTACTTC.

The chain combines TRBV4-3 with TRBJ2-7, with D maybe TRBD1 (7 bases). With 1 base removed from V and 0 bases from J, the gap between germline ends came to 13 bases. This CDR3 comprises 16 residues. Looked up from germline, CDR1 is LGHNA and CDR2 is YSLEER. The CDR3 DNA reads TGCGCCAGCAGCCAAGGGGTCAGGGGGGCCTCCTACGAGCAGTACTTC. Translating it yields CASSQGVRGASYEQYF.

The rearrangement links TRBV6-5 to TRBJ2-7; 13 bases fit TRBD2. V lost 0 bases to trimming and J lost 2 bases; unmatched junction nucleotides: 1. This CDR3 spans 16 amino acids. In germline, CDR1 is MNHEY, CDR2 SVGAGI. CDR3 region: CASSYSGTSGTYEQYF. The CDR3 DNA reads TGTGCCAGCAGTTACTCGGGGACTAGCGGGACCTACGAGCAGTACTTC.

There are a few counts of this clone. This chain links TRBV4-2 with TRBJ2-2, with 10 nucleotides matching TRBD1. The CDR3 is 15 amino acids. Per germline, CDR1 LGHNA and CDR2 YNFKEQ. Trimming removed 1 base from V and 6 bases from J; junction bases left unmatched: 2. The CDR3 coding sequence is TGTGCCAGCAGCCAAGCGACAGGGGGCGCCGGGGAGCTGTTTTTT. Residues: CASSQATGGAGELFF.

The chain couples TRBV9 to TRBJ2-3, with TRBD2 matching over 12 bases. The CDR3 contains 19 residues. The germline V gene encodes CDR1 SGDLS and CDR2 YYNGEE. V lost 0 bases to trimming and J lost 5 bases; unmatched junction nucleotides: 13. In DNA, the CDR3 is TGTGCCAGCAGCGTAGCTTCTAGCGGGGGGGTTGGTGTAGGAGATACGCAGTATTTT. Residues: CASSVASSGGVGVGDTQYF.

The sample holds one count of this clone. The chain uses TRBV10-3 and TRBJ1-3; D unclear. Per germline, CDR1 ENHRY and CDR2 SYGVKD. The V gene lost 3 bases and the J gene lost 4 bases, with 10 bases spanning the gap. The CDR3 is 14 amino acids. The CDR3 DNA follows: TGTGCCATCAGTGACAGGTCATCCGGAAACACCATATATTTT. As protein: CAISDRSSGNTIYF.

The rearrangement uses TRBV19 and TRBJ2-5; TRBD1 might be the D (5 bases). Trimming stripped 1 base from V and 0 bases from J, with 9 bases between. The CDR3 is 15 residues long. CDR1 LNHDA and CDR2 SQIVND come from the germline V gene (reference sequence). CDR3 region: CASSIGTFYQETQYF. The DNA for the CDR3 is TGTGCCAGTAGTATAGGGACATTCTACCAAGAGACCCAGTACTTC.